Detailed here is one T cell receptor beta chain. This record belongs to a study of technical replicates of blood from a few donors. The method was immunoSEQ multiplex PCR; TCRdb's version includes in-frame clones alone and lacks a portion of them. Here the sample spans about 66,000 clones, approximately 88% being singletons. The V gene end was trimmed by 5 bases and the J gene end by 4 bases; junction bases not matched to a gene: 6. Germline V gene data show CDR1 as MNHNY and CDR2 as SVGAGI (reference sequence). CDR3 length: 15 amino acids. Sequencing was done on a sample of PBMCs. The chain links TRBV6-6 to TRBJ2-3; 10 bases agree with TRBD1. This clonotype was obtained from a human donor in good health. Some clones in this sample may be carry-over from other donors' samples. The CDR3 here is CASSHPGQGPDTQYF. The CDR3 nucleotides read TGTGCCAGCAGTCATCCGGGACAGGGGCCAGATACGCAGTATTTT.